This record concerns one T cell receptor beta chain sequence. These data are taken from a study of blood T cell repertoires in COVID-19. Per the study methods: For nucleated cells, counts were estimated from reference gene primer amplification. Clones were read by immunoSEQ multiplex PCR, and TCRdb kept only the in-frame ones, dropping some. V and J calls and clone size follow that table, whereas D and trimming were derived from the DNA. The repertoire holds under 300,000 clones, with 85% to 90% as singletons. Trimming took 3 bases from V and 0 from J, leaving 17 bases between them. The CDR3 is 17 residues long. Germline assignment: CDR1 MNHEY and CDR2 SVGEGT.

Sequenced: peripheral blood. The clonotype comes from an older woman with COVID-19, enrolled during active disease. The chain joins TRBV6-2 or TRBV6-3 to TRBJ1-1; D may be TRBD1 (6 bases). The CDR3 loop is CASSYSTGQNLNTEAFF. The CDR3 DNA reads as TGTGCCAGCAGTTATAGTACCGGACAGAACTTGAACACTGAAGCTTTCTTT.